Following are 10 T cell receptor beta chains from one sample sequenced in a study of blood T cells in healthy people across ages. A second PCR, run for about 7 to 12 cycles, used a sample-barcoded 5' primer plus a J-beta primer mix. TCRdb redid the calling of the 5' RACE reads with MiXCR, one entry per CDR3 protein. This sample has approximately 770,000 distinct CDR3 sequences; 58% occur once, and the top ten carry approximately 21%. The sequencing input was blood. The receptors were gathered from a man aged 25-45 years in good health.

The genes are TRBV7-9 and TRBJ2-5, with a possible D match to TRBD2 (6 bases). The ends were cut back, 5 bases at V and 2 bases at J, with 15 bases in the middle. The V gene's germline CDR1 is SEHNR and CDR2 FQNEAQ (reference sequence). The CDR3 spans 15 residues. The CDR3 reads CASSPPGLIQETQYF. CDR3 bases: TGTGCCAGCAGCCCGCCGGGACTGATACAAGAGACCCAGTACTTC. The full variable domain, its missing parts supplied by reference TRBV7-9 and TRBJ2-5, is DTGVSQNPRHKITKRGQNVTFRCDPISEHNRLYWYRQTLGQGPEFLTYFQNEAQLEKSRLLSDRFSAERPKGSFSTLEIQRTEQGDSAMYLCASSPPGLIQETQYFGPGTRLLVL.

This clonotype was detected only once. The CDR3: CASSLLMGGHSILYEQYF. DNA for the CDR3: TGTGCCAGCAGTTTATTAATGGGAGGACACTCGATTTTATACGAGCAGTACTTC. This rearrangement joins TRBV28 to TRBJ2-7; D may be TRBD2 (6 bases). The V gene lost 1 base and the J gene lost 4 bases, with 23 bases spanning the gap. CDR3 length: 18 residues. CDR1 MDHEN and CDR2 SYDVKM come from the germline V gene.

The chain couples TRBV18 to TRBJ1-2; D perhaps matches TRBD1 (5 bases). Trimming took 2 bases from V and 2 from J, leaving 15 bases between them. The germline gives CDR1 KGHSH, CDR2 LQKENI. CDR3 length: 16 amino acids. The CDR3 protein is CASSPRAPEGNYGYTF. CDR3 coding DNA: TGTGCCAGCTCACCAAGGGCGCCCGAGGGGAACTATGGCTACACCTTC.

About this clonotype itself: An end of the junction does not agree with germline; a read error may underlie this. The chain links TRBV7-7 to TRBJ2-1; either TRBD1 or TRBD2 may supply D (5 bases each). This CDR3 is 14 amino acids long. From germline, CDR1 is SSHAT and CDR2 FNYEAQ (reference sequence). The CDR3 nucleotides read TGTGCTAGCAGCCTCTCGGGACCAGACAATGAGCAGTTCTTC. Protein product: CASSLSGPDNEQFF.

This clonotype was recorded many times. The chain uses TRBV5-1 and TRBJ2-1, with 14 bases aligning to TRBD2. CDR3 length: 15 amino acids. Trimming took 4 bases from V and 8 from J; bases not matched to a gene: 5. Germline V gene sequence: CDR1 SGHRS, CDR2 YFSETQ. The CDR3 is CASSVGTSGGYEQFF. The CDR3 DNA is TGCGCCAGCAGCGTCGGGACTAGCGGGGGCTATGAGCAGTTCTTC.

The V gene is TRBV5-1, the J gene TRBJ2-1; TRBD1 or TRBD2 may be the D gene (5 bases each). CDR1 is SGHRS and CDR2 is YFSETQ in the germline V gene. Trimming removed 0 bases from V and 0 bases from J, with 10 bases in between. The CDR3 consists of 16 residues. The DNA of the CDR3 is TGCGCCAGCAGCTTGGGGGGGATTAGCTCCTACAATGAGCAGTTCTTC. It specifies CASSLGGISSYNEQFF.

CDR3 nucleotide sequence: TGTGCCAGCAGCTTAGTTGGCCTAGAAGCATACGAGCAGTACTTC. Translated, it gives CASSLVGLEAYEQYF. The rearrangement joins TRBV7-2 to TRBJ2-7; no firm D call. Trimming pared 1 base from V and 4 bases from J, leaving 14 bases between. The CDR3 runs 15 residues. CDR1 and CDR2 from the germline V gene are SGHTA and FQGNSA.

A word on this clonotype: This may arise from a read error, as a much more abundant clone is one base away. The V and J genes are TRBV20-1 and TRBJ2-7; perhaps TRBD2 as D (6 bases). Trimming took off 0 bases at V and 7 bases at J, with 19 bases between the two ends. The germline V gene encodes CDR1 DFQATT and CDR2 SNEGSKA (reference sequence). The CDR3 totals 15 residues. CDR3 residues: CSARDTLGWRDEQYF. Written as DNA, the CDR3 is TGCAGTGCTAGAGATACCCTGGGGTGGAGGGATGAGCAGTACTTC.

This chain uses TRBV12-3 or TRBV12-4 with TRBJ2-1; D tentatively fits TRBD1 or TRBD2 (5 bases each). CDR3 length equals 12 residues. V was shortened by 7 bases and J by 9 bases, with 13 bases between the two germline ends. The CDR3: CASTPGGSEQFF. The CDR3, as DNA: TGTGCCAGCACCCCTGGGGGAAGTGAGCAGTTCTTC.

The chain couples TRBV12-3 or TRBV12-4 to TRBJ2-1; 9 bases fit TRBD1. Trimming removed 5 bases from V and 14 bases from J; junction bases left unmatched: 1. This CDR3 has 10 amino acids. The CDR3 region is CASSGQGKFF. The CDR3 coding sequence is TGTGCCAGCAGTGGACAGGGGAAGTTCTTC.